The 32 T cell receptor beta chains given below trace back to one sample, sequenced in a study of shared clonotypes between healthy human individuals. TCRdb's table, derived via immunoSEQ multiplex PCR, lists solely in-frame clones and lacks some. This repertoire shows roughly 1,000,000 clones, about 80% found once; its top ten account for 0.52%. Sequenced: memory CD4+ T cells from PBMCs. The sample's subset: CD45RA-negative fraction. The receptor set was obtained from a man younger than 35 in good health. Some clones in this sample may be carry-over from other donors' samples.

V gene TRBV5-4 combines with J gene TRBJ2-1; D not certain. The ends were cut back, 0 bases at V and 6 bases at J, with 10 bases in the middle. Germline V gene data show CDR1 as SGHNT and CDR2 as YYREEE (reference sequence). This CDR3 is 14 amino acids long. This CDR3 is CASSLDANTNEQFF. CDR3 bases: TGTGCCAGCAGCTTGGACGCCAACACCAATGAGCAGTTCTTC.

The chain uses TRBV28 and TRBJ1-5, with D tentatively TRBD1 (6 bases). Deletions cut 2 bases from V and 1 base from J, with 9 bases between. CDR1 MDHEN and CDR2 SYDVKM come from the germline V gene. This CDR3 comprises 15 residues. For the CDR3, the DNA is TGTGCCAGCAGTTTACAGGGGACCAGCAATCAGCCCCAGCATTTT. Protein product: CASSLQGTSNQPQHF.

The V and J genes are TRBV10-3 and TRBJ1-1; a possible D gene is TRBD1 (5 bases). Trimming cost V 6 bases and J 4 bases, with 18 bases left between them. Germline assignment: CDR1 ENHRY and CDR2 SYGVKD. The CDR3 is made up of 15 amino acids. In nucleotides, the CDR3 is TGTGCCATCAGCCCTGGGGGAGATGGTACCACTGAAGCTTTCTTT. Its translation is CAISPGGDGTTEAFF.

This clone turned up a few times. V and J are TRBV5-1 and TRBJ2-3; perhaps TRBD2 as D (5 bases). This CDR3 region has 17 residues. Germline V gene lookup returns CDR1 SGHRS and CDR2 YFSETQ. Trimming removed 0 bases at V and 3 bases at J, with 17 bases between. CDR3 in DNA: TGCGCCAGCAGCTTGGGTCATCGGACTGGTTCTACAGATACGCAGTATTTT. This gives the protein CASSLGHRTGSTDTQYF. Using reference TRBV5-1 and TRBJ2-3 for the parts outside the CDR3, the full variable domain is KAGVTQTPRYLIKTRGQQVTLSCSPISGHRSVSWYQQTPGQGLQFLFEYFSETQRNKGNFPGRFSGRQFSNSRSEMNVSTLELGDSALYLCASSLGHRTGSTDTQYFGPGTRLTVL.

About this clone: This specimen includes other DNA sequences encoding the same CDR3. The J gene is TRBJ1-1, the V gene TRBV11-3; D might be TRBD1 (6 bases). Between the trimmed V and J ends, which lost 9 bases and 3 bases, there was a span of 14 bases. CDR3 length: 13 residues. Germline assignment: CDR1 SGHNT and CDR2 YENEEA. The CDR3 region has the DNA TGTGCCAGTTCACTGAGGGGGGACACTGAAGCTTTCTTT. It encodes CASSLRGDTEAFF.

The rearrangement joins TRBV27 to TRBJ1-1; D may be TRBD1 (5 bases). Looked up from germline, CDR1 is MNHEY and CDR2 is SMNVEV (reference sequence). V lost 4 bases to trimming and J lost 4 bases, with 16 bases between them. CDR3 length: 15 residues. The CDR3 sequence is CASSSWSGTATEAFF. CDR3 sequence (DNA): TGTGCCAGCAGTTCCTGGTCCGGGACGGCCACTGAAGCTTTCTTT.

The rearrangement joins TRBV2 to TRBJ1-3; TRBD1 aligns across 9 bases. The V and J ends lost 9 bases and 2 bases, in that order; junction bases with no gene match: 5. From germline, CDR1 is SNHLY and CDR2 FYNNEI. The CDR3 runs to 14 residues. CDR3 nucleotides: TGTGCCAGAGGAGGGACAGGGACTGGAAACACCATATATTTT. Its protein product is CARGGTGTGNTIYF.

V is TRBV27 and J is TRBJ2-3; TRBD2 might be the D (5 bases). Trimming took 5 bases from V and 8 from J, leaving 11 bases between them. This CDR3 spans 12 amino acids. Germline assignment: CDR1 MNHEY and CDR2 SMNVEV (reference sequence). CDR3 residues: CASSEGIATQYF. For the CDR3, the DNA is TGTGCCAGCAGTGAGGGAATAGCTACGCAGTATTTT.

V gene TRBV6-1 combines with J gene TRBJ1-5; D gene unclear. Germline CDR1 and CDR2: MNHNS and SASEGT. Trimming shortened V by 1 base and J by 3 bases, and 7 bases separated the two germline ends. The CDR3 runs 14 residues. The CDR3 nucleotides are TGTGCCAGCAGTGAAGTTACCGCCAATCAGCCCCAGCATTTT. This translates into CASSEVTANQPQHF.

This clone has a single count. This chain connects TRBV27 to TRBJ2-3; TRBD2 might be the D (6 bases). The V gene lost 6 bases and the J gene lost 1 base, with 11 bases spanning the gap. The CDR3 extends over 14 amino acids. CDR1 MNHEY and CDR2 SMNVEV come from the germline V gene (reference sequence). The CDR3 region has the DNA TGTGCCAGCAGAGTTAGCGGAGGCACAGATACGCAGTATTTT. This translates into CASRVSGGTDTQYF.

Here the CDR3 reads CASSVGLGAEYEQYF. CDR3 nucleotide sequence: TGTGCCAGCAGCGTAGGGTTGGGGGCAGAATACGAGCAGTACTTC. J is TRBJ2-7 and V is TRBV9; D may be TRBD1 (6 bases). The V end lost 0 bases, the J end lost 4 bases, and 14 bases lay between the germline ends. The CDR3 has 15 amino acids. CDR1 is SGDLS, CDR2 YYNGEE, per germline.

In DNA, the CDR3 is TGCGCCAGCAGCTTAGTAGTCGGGACGAATGAGCAGTTCTTC. Protein sequence: CASSLVVGTNEQFF. The chain carries TRBV5-1 and TRBJ2-1; D could derive from TRBD1 or TRBD2 (5 bases each). CDR3 size: 14 residues. Looked up from germline, CDR1 is SGHRS and CDR2 is YFSETQ. Trimming took 2 bases from V and 7 from J, leaving 13 bases between them.

V and J are TRBV7-3 and TRBJ2-3; either TRBD1 or TRBD2 may fit D (5 bases each). Trimming removed 0 bases from V and 2 bases from J, with 9 bases in between. Germline V gene sequence: CDR1 SGHTA, CDR2 FQGTGA. The CDR3 consists of 15 residues. The DNA of the CDR3 is TGTGCCAGCAGCTTAACGGGACCGGACACAGATACGCAGTATTTT. Protein: CASSLTGPDTDTQYF. The entire variable domain, with the rest obtained from reference TRBV7-3 and TRBJ2-3, is as follows: GAGVSQTPSNKVTEKGKYVELRCDPISGHTALYWYRQSLGQGPEFLIYFQGTGAADDSGLPNDRFFAVRPEGSVSTLKIQRTERGDSAVYLCASSLTGPDTDTQYFGPGTRLTVL.

CDR3 loop: CASSLRGSTDTQYF. DNA of the CDR3: TGTGCCAGCAGCCTAAGAGGCAGCACAGATACGCAGTATTTT. The chain links TRBV9 to TRBJ2-3; D remains ambiguous. Germline lookup yields CDR1 SGDLS and CDR2 YYNGEE. Trimming stripped 4 bases from V and 0 bases from J, with 9 bases between. This CDR3 is 14 amino acids long.

The rearrangement joins TRBV10-3 to TRBJ1-2; 8 bases are a match to TRBD1. CDR3 length equals 17 residues. From germline, CDR1 is ENHRY and CDR2 SYGVKD. Trimming cost V 6 bases and J 1 base; bases outside gene matches: 13. CDR3 bases: TGTGCCATCAGCGACCGGGACAGGAGCCTTTATAACTATGGCTACACCTTC. It codes for CAISDRDRSLYNYGYTF.

The V call is TRBV5-4, the J call TRBJ1-2; D gene unclear. CDR3 size: 15 residues. The V end was cut by 4 bases, the J end by 0 bases, with 13 bases between. Germline CDR1 reads SGHNT; CDR2 reads YYREEE (reference sequence). CDR3 sequence: CASSPQRGANYGYTF. Written as DNA, the CDR3 is TGTGCCAGCAGCCCTCAACGGGGAGCTAACTATGGCTACACCTTC.

The chain employs TRBV7-2 and TRBJ2-2; a weak D match, TRBD1 (6 bases). The CDR3 contains 15 residues. Germline lookup yields CDR1 SGHTA and CDR2 FQGNSA. The ends were cut back, 5 bases at V and 2 bases at J, with 12 bases in the middle. The CDR3, as DNA: TGTGCCAGCAGCCAATACAGGGTAAACACCGGGGAGCTGTTTTTT. The encoded protein is CASSQYRVNTGELFF.

The CDR3 nucleotides read TGTGCCAGCCAAGACAGGGACACTCAGCCCCAGCATTTT. Translated, it gives CASQDRDTQPQHF. The chain links TRBV2 to TRBJ1-5; 7 bases are a match to TRBD1. The CDR3 spans 13 residues. V lost 8 bases and J lost 6; bases outside the gene matches: 7. Germline CDR1 and CDR2: SNHLY and FYNNEI. The variable domain in full, completed from reference TRBV2 and TRBJ1-5, reads EPEVTQTPSHQVTQMGQEVILRCVPISNHLYFYWYRQILGQKVEFLVSFYNNEISEKSEIFDDQFSVERPDGSNFTLKIRSTKLEDSAMYFCASQDRDTQPQHFGDGTRLSIL.

This chain uses TRBV5-4 with TRBJ2-7, with D possibly being TRBD1 or TRBD2 (6 bases each). CDR3 length: 13 amino acids. V was shortened by 1 base and J by 5 bases, with 10 bases between the two germline ends. Germline V gene sequence: CDR1 SGHNT, CDR2 YYREEE (reference sequence). CDR3 protein: CASSLLGGHEQYF. The CDR3 DNA sequence: TGTGCCAGCAGCTTGCTGGGGGGCCACGAGCAGTACTTC.

This clone was seen once. V is TRBV5-4 and J is TRBJ2-1; 15 nucleotides agree with TRBD2. J was trimmed by 6 bases and V by 4 bases; bases with no gene match: 8. The CDR3 covers 17 residues. Germline-derived CDR1 and CDR2 are SGHNT and YYREEE (reference sequence). DNA for the CDR3: TGTGCCAGCAGCCTAAGGACTAGCGGGAGGGCGGTCAATGAGCAGTTCTTC. It specifies CASSLRTSGRAVNEQFF. The variable domain in full, completed from reference TRBV5-4 and TRBJ2-1, reads ETGVTQSPTHLIKTRGQQVTLRCSSQSGHNTVSWYQQALGQGPQFIFQYYREEENGRGNFPPRFSGLQFPNYSSELNVNALELDDSALYLCASSLRTSGRAVNEQFFGPGTRLTVL.

The chain combines TRBV7-8 with TRBJ2-7; 9 bases are a match to TRBD2. The junction had 11 bases not matched to a gene; V was cut back by 6 bases and J by 8 bases. CDR3 size: 14 residues. CDR1 and CDR2 from the germline V gene are SGHVS and FQNEAQ. The CDR3 nucleotides read TGTGCCAGCAGGGATACTAGCGGGTCCTCTCAGCAGTACTTC. Protein sequence: CASRDTSGSSQQYF.

As regards this clone: The sample carries other DNA sequences with the same CDR3. This chain uses TRBV7-9 with TRBJ1-1; 8 nucleotides line up with TRBD1. With V trimmed by 4 bases and J by 3 bases, 4 bases remained unmatched. Germline V gives CDR1 SEHNR, CDR2 FQNEAQ (reference sequence). This CDR3 has 14 residues. The CDR3 is CASSSGQGDTEAFF. Here the CDR3 DNA reads TGTGCCAGCAGCTCCGGACAGGGTGACACTGAAGCTTTCTTT.

The genes are TRBV5-4 and TRBJ2-1, with 7 bases lining up with TRBD2. Trimming removed 2 bases from V and 10 bases from J; junction bases left unmatched: 9. This CDR3 has 14 residues. CDR1 is SGHNT, CDR2 YYREEE, per germline (reference sequence). The DNA for the CDR3 is TGTGCCAGCAGCTTCTTAGCGGGCCCTCGAGAGCAGTTCTTC. This sequence encodes CASSFLAGPREQFF.

The chain combines TRBV30 with TRBJ2-4; D is ambiguous. Trimming took 5 bases from V and 7 from J, leaving 6 bases between them. The CDR3 contains 10 residues. In germline, CDR1 is GTSNPN, CDR2 SVGIG (reference sequence). The CDR3 protein is CAWGLNIQYF. CDR3 in DNA: TGTGCCTGGGGTCTTAACATTCAGTACTTC.

This rearrangement joins TRBV7-2 to TRBJ2-1, with TRBD2 matching over 13 bases. This CDR3 spans 16 amino acids. V trimming: 5 bases; J trimming: 7 bases; junction bases outside the gene matches: 8. CDR1 is SGHTA and CDR2 is FQGNSA in the germline V gene. Here the CDR3 DNA reads TGTGCCAGCAGCGCGAGGACTAGCGGGAGTGGTAATGAGCAGTTCTTC. Amino acid sequence: CASSARTSGSGNEQFF.

Notes on this clone: Other DNA sequences in this sample translate to the same CDR3. The gene calls are TRBV9 and TRBJ1-5; 7 bases align to TRBD1. Germline V lookup: CDR1 SGDLS, CDR2 YYNGEE. This CDR3 region has 15 residues. J was trimmed by 0 bases and V by 3 bases; bases with no gene match: 3. In nucleotides, the CDR3 is TGTGCCAGCAGCGCACAGGGGTATAGCAATCAGCCCCAGCATTTT. Its translation is CASSAQGYSNQPQHF. Based on the CDR3 plus reference TRBV9 and TRBJ1-5, the full variable domain is DSGVTQTPKHLITATGQRVTLRCSPRSGDLSVYWYQQSLDQGLQFLIQYYNGEERAKGNILERFSAQQFPDLHSELNLSSLELGDSALYFCASSAQGYSNQPQHFGDGTRLSIL.

A single count supports this clone. Other nucleotide sequences in the sample specify the same CDR3. CDR3 bases: TGCAGCGCATACAGGGGGGAAGAGACCCAGTACTTC. It is translated as CSAYRGEETQYF. The V gene is TRBV29-1, the J gene TRBJ2-5, with TRBD1 matching over 8 bases. The CDR3 runs to 12 residues. CDR1 and CDR2 from the germline V gene are SQVTM and ANQGSEA. V lost 7 bases to trimming and J lost 3 bases; unmatched junction nucleotides: 4.

This clone was recorded at least ten times. The chain has TRBV5-1 and TRBJ1-2; D might be TRBD1 (5 bases). The germline CDR1 and CDR2 sequences are SGHRS and YFSETQ. The CDR3 totals 14 residues. The V end was cut by 0 bases, the J end by 8 bases, with 14 bases between. CDR3 in DNA: TGCGCCAGCAGCTTGGATCGGAAGGGACGAGGCTACACCTTC. As protein: CASSLDRKGRGYTF.

V is TRBV6-5 and J is TRBJ1-5; D unclear. With 4 bases removed from V and 0 bases from J, the gap between germline ends came to 7 bases. CDR1 is MNHEY and CDR2 is SVGAGI in the germline V gene. The CDR3 consists of 14 residues. Written as DNA, the CDR3 is TGTGCCAGCAGTTGGATCGGTAGCAATCAGCCCCAGCATTTT. It yields the protein CASSWIGSNQPQHF.

The chain combines TRBV5-1 with TRBJ2-7; D not certain. V lost 0 bases and J 5 bases, leaving 15 bases between the germline ends. CDR1 SGHRS and CDR2 YFSETQ come from the germline V gene. The CDR3 covers 15 residues. CDR3: CASSLEGRPHDEQYF. CDR3 nucleotides: TGCGCCAGCAGCTTGGAAGGCAGACCTCATGACGAGCAGTACTTC. The full variable domain, rest sourced from reference TRBV5-1 and TRBJ2-7, is KAGVTQTPRYLIKTRGQQVTLSCSPISGHRSVSWYQQTPGQGLQFLFEYFSETQRNKGNFPGRFSGRQFSNSRSEMNVSTLELGDSALYLCASSLEGRPHDEQYFGPGTRLTVT.

The chain employs TRBV4-3 and TRBJ2-2; the D is unclear. The CDR3 is 15 residues long. The germline gives CDR1 LGHNA, CDR2 YSLEER. The germline V and J ends were trimmed by 0 bases and 3 bases, with 8 bases remaining between them. In DNA, the CDR3 is TGCGCCAGCAGCCAAGAGGGGTTACACACCGGGGAGCTGTTTTTT. Translation: CASSQEGLHTGELFF.

This chain uses TRBV7-2 with TRBJ1-5; maybe TRBD1 (5 bases). V dropped 1 base and J dropped 7 bases, with 14 bases sitting between them. The length of the CDR3 is 15 residues. The germline CDR1 and CDR2 sequences are SGHTA and FQGNSA. The DNA of the CDR3 is TGTGCCAGCAGCTTAGACGGCAGGGTGGGGCAGCCCCAGCATTTT. It specifies CASSLDGRVGQPQHF.